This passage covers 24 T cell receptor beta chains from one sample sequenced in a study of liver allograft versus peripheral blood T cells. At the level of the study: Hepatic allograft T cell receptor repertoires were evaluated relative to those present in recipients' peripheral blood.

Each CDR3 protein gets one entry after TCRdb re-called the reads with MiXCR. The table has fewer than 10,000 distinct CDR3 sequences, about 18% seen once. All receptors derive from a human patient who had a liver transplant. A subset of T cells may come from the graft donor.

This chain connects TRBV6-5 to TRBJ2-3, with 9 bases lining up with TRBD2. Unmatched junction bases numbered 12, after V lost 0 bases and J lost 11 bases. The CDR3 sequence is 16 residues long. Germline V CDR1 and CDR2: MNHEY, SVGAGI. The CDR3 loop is CASSYSYDAGGPGQYF. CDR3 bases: TGTGCCAGCAGTTACTCCTATGACGCGGGAGGGCCCGGGCAGTATTTT.

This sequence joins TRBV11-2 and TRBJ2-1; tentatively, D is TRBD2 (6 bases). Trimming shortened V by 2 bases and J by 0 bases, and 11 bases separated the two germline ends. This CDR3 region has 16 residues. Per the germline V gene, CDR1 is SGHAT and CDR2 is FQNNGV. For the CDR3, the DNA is TGTGCCAGCAGCTTACGCGGGGATCACTCCTACAATGAGCAGTTCTTC. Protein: CASSLRGDHSYNEQFF.

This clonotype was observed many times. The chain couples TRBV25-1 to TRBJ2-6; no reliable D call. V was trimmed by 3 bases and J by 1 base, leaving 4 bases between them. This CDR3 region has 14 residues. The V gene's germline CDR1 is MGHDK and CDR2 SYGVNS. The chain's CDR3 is CASSEGSGANVLTF. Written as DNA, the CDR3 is TGTGCCAGCAGTGAGGGGTCTGGGGCCAACGTCCTGACTTTC.

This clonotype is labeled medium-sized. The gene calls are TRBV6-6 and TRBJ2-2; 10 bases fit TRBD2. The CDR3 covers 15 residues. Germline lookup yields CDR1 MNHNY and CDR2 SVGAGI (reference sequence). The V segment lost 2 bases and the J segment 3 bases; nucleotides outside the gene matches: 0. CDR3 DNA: TGTGCCAGCAGTTACCTAGCGGGAGACACCGGGGAGCTGTTTTTT. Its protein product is CASSYLAGDTGELFF.

Here the CDR3 reads CASSLGGTVPSYEQYF. CDR3 sequence (DNA): TGTGCCAGCAGCTTAGGTGGGACAGTGCCCTCCTACGAGCAGTACTTC. The chain recombines TRBV7-9 with TRBJ2-7; TRBD1 matches 7 bases. Germline CDR1 and CDR2: SEHNR and FQNEAQ (reference sequence). The CDR3 covers 16 residues. The V gene end was trimmed by 1 base and the J gene end by 0 bases; junction bases not matched to a gene: 6.

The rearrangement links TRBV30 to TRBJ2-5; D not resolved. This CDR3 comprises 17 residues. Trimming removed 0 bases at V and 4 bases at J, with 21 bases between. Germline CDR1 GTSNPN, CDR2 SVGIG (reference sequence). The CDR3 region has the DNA TGTGCCTGGAGTGTATTAAGTCTAGGTGCATTGGGAGAGACCCAGTACTTC. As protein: CAWSVLSLGALGETQYF.

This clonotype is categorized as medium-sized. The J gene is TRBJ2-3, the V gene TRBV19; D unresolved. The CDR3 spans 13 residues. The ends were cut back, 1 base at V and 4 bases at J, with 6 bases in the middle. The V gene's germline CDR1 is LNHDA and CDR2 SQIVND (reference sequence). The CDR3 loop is CASSIVGSDTQYF. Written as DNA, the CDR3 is TGTGCCAGTAGTATAGTGGGGTCAGATACGCAGTATTTT.

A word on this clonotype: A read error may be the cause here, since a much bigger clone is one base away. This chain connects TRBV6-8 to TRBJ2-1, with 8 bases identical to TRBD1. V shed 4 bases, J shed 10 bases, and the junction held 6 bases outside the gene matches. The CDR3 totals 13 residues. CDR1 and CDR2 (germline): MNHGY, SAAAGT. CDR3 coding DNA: TGTGCCAGCAGTTTCCCGGACAGGGAGGAGCAGTTCTTC. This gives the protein CASSFPDREEQFF.

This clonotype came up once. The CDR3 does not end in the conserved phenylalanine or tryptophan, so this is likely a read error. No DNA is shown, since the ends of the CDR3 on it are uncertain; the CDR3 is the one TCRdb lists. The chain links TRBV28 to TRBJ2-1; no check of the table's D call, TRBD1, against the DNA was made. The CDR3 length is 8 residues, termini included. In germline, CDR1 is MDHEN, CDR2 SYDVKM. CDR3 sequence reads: CASSLAGV.

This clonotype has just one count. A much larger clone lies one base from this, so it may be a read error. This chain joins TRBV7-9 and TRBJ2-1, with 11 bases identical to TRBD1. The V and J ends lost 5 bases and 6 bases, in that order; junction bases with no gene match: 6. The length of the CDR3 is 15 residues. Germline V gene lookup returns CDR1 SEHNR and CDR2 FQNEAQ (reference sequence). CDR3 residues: CASSVGTGGCNEQFF. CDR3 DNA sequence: TGTGCCAGCAGCGTGGGGACAGGGGGTTGCAATGAGCAGTTCTTC.

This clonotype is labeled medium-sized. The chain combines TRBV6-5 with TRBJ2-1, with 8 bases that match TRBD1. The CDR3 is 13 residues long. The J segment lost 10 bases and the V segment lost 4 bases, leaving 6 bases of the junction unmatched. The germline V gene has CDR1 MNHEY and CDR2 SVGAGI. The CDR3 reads CASSFPDRAEQFF. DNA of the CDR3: TGTGCCAGCAGTTTCCCGGACAGGGCGGAGCAGTTCTTC.

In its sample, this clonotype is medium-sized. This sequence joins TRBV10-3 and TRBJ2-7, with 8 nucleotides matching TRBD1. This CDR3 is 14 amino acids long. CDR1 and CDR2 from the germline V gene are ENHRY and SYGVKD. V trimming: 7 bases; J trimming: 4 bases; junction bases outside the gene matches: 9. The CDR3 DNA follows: TGTGCCATCACCGAGGACAGGGCGATTTACGAGCAGTACTTC. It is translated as CAITEDRAIYEQYF.

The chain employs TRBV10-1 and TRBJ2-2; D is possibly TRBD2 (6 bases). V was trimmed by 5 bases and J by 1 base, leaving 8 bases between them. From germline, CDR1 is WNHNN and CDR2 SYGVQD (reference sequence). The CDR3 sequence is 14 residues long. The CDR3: CASSTGGNTGELFF. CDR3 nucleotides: TGCGCCAGCAGTACCGGGGGGAACACCGGGGAGCTGTTTTTT.

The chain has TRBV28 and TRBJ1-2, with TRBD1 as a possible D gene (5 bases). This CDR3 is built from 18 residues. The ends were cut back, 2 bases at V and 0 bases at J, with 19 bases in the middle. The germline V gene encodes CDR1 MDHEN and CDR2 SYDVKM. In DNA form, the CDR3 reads TGTGCCAGCAGTTTAGCTCTTCGGGCAGGGAGGACTAACTATGGCTACACCTTC. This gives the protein CASSLALRAGRTNYGYTF.

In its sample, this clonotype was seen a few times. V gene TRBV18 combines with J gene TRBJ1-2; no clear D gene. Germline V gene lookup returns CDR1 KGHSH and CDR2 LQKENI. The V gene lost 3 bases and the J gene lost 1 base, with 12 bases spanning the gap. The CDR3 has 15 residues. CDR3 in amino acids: CASSPLDRDNYGYTF. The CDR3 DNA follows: TGTGCCAGCTCACCCTTGGACCGGGATAACTATGGCTACACCTTC.

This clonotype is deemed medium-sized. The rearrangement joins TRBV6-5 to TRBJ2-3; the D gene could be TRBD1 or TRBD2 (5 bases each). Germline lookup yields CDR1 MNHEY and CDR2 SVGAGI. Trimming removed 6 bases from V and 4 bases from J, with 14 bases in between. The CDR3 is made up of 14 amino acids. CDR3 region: CASRAGTAADTQYF. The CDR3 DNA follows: TGTGCCAGCAGGGCCGGGACGGCGGCAGATACGCAGTATTTT.

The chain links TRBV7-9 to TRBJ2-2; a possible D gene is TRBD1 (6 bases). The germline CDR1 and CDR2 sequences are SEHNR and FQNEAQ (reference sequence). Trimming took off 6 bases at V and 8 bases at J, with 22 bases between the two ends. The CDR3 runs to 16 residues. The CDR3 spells CASSNAGTPIEGELFF. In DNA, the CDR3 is TGTGCCAGCAGTAACGCCGGGACACCCATTGAAGGGGAGCTGTTTTTT. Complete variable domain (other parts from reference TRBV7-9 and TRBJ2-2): DTGVSQNPRHKITKRGQNVTFRCDPISEHNRLYWYRQTLGQGPEFLTYFQNEAQLEKSRLLSDRFSAERPKGSFSTLEIQRTEQGDSAMYLCASSNAGTPIEGELFFGEGSRLTVL.

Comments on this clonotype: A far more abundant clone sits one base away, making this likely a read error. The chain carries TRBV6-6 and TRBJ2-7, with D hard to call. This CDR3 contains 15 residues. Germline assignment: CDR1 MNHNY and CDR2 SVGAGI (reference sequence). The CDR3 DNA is TGTGCCATCAGTGACCCTCGGAAGGCATCCTACGAGCGGTACTTC. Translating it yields CAISDPRKASYERYF.

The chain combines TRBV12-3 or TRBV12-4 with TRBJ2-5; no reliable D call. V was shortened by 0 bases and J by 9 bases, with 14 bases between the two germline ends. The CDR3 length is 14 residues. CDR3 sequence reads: CASSLALGYSAQYF. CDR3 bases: TGTGCCAGCAGTTTAGCGCTTGGCTACTCGGCCCAGTACTTC.

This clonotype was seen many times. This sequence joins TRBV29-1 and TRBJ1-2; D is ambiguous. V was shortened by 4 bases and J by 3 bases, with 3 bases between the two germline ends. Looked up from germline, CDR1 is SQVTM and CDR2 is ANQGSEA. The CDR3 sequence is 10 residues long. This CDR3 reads CSVADYGYTF. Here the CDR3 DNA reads TGCAGCGTTGCCGACTATGGCTACACCTTC.

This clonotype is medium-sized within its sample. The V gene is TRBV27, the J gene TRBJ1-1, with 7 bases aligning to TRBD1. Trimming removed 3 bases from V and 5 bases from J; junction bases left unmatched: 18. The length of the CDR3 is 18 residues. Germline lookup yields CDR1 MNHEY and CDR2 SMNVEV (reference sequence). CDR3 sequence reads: CASSFQKTGFDLGTEAFF. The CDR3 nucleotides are TGTGCCAGCAGTTTCCAAAAGACAGGGTTTGACCTTGGAACTGAAGCTTTCTTT.

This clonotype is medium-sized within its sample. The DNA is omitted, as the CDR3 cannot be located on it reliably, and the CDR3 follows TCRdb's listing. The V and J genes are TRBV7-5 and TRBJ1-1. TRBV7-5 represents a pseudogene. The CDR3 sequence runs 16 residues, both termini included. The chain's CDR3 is CISVPEERPSHTEAFF.

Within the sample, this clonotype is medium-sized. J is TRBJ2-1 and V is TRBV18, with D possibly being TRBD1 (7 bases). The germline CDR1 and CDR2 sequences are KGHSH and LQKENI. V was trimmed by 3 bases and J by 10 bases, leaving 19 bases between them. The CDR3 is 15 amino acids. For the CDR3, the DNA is TGTGCCAGCTCACCCCCCCAGGGGGGACAAGGGGAGCAGTTCTTC. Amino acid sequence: CASSPPQGGQGEQFF.

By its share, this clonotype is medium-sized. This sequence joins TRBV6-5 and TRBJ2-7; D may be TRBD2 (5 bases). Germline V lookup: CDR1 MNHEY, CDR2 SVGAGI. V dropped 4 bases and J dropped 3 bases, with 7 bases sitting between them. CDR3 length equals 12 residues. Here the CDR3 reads CASSSRDYEQYF. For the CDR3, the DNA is TGTGCCAGCAGTTCCCGGGACTACGAGCAGTACTTC.